This TCR beta chain stems from a study of shared clonotypes between healthy human individuals. On the study more broadly: Samples came from two female and a few male donors aged 18 to 49.

Overall study findings and caveats: Naive subsets usually exceeded memory subsets in estimated richness.

Profiled with immunoSEQ multiplex PCR; TCRdb holds only in-frame clones, not every one. The sample lists about 710,000 clones, approximately 73% occurring once. The CDR3 covers 15 residues. Trimming at V came to 0 bases and at J to 6 bases, leaving 4 bases not matched to a gene. Germline V gene sequence: CDR1 LGHNA, CDR2 YNFKEQ. Comments on this clone: The antigen is undetermined.

Sequencing used memory CD4+ T cells sorted from blood. Subset reported: CD45RA-negative fraction. The chain joins TRBV4-2 to TRBJ2-3; the match to TRBD2 covers 9 bases. The source is a woman in her thirties in good health. CDR3 sequence (DNA): TGTGCCAGCAGCCAAGAAATAGCGGGAGCTGATACGCAGTATTTT. It encodes CASSQEIAGADTQYF.